The T cell receptor beta chain under discussion was sequenced for a study of identical twins. About this clonotype itself: Its target is unknown. Being one base from a much bigger clone, this may be a read error.

Study results and caveats: The models systematically underestimated how much out-of-frame TCR alpha was shared in monozygotic twins. Alpha sequences that were out-of-frame and twin-shared showed an excess of low generation probability. Findings came from cross-sectional statistics, without long-term follow-up of donors.

In TCRdb, the 5' RACE reads were re-called with MiXCR into one record per CDR3 protein. The profile shows about 340,000 distinct CDR3 sequences, approximately 13% of them singletons. The CDR3 covers 15 residues. V was pared by 5 bases and J by 0 bases, with 10 bases between. The sample was also reused in another study, on yellow fever vaccine responses in identical twins. That paper states: Among the twins, the vaccine T cell response reportedly seemed partly convergent and partly personalized.

The chain uses TRBV12-3 or TRBV12-4 and TRBJ1-4; D is uncertain. The TCR originated in a woman aged 18 to 35 in good health. Sequencing was done on a sample of CD8+ T cells sorted from blood. The CDR3: CASSPTAATNEKLFF. CDR3 coding DNA: TGTGCCAGCAGTCCCACGGCTGCAACTAATGAAAAACTGTTTTTT.